This T cell receptor beta chain emerged from a study of cytomegalovirus exposure and HLA in healthy donors. PCR primers comprised 60 Vbeta and 13 Jbeta primers. Repertoires were generated with immunoSEQ multiplex PCR, while TCRdb's copy carries only in-frame clones and drops some. The data show some 150,000 clones, 80% seen once. Each donor's status was that of a healthy bone marrow donor. Whereas donors were nominally healthy upon sampling, unrecorded immune exposures were probable. The CDR3 contains 17 residues. Germline CDR1 LGHNA, CDR2 YNFKEQ. V lost 0 bases to trimming and J lost 2 bases, with 13 bases between them. The study, taken as a whole, reports: TCR beta sequences reportedly predicted most subjects' HLA-A and HLA-B alleles accurately. In a later analysis, a genetic analysis reported fewer productive-TCR N-insertions in an Asian-associated ancestry cluster than the cohort average.

Points on this clone: The antigen is unknown.

This chain uses TRBV4-2 with TRBJ2-2; D is possibly TRBD1 (5 bases). The source of this sequence is a man aged 30-40 years in good health and CMV-seropositive. The sequenced material came from PBMCs. The CDR3 here is CASSQDGAGKNTGELFF. CDR3 nucleotide sequence: TGTGCCAGCAGCCAAGATGGGGCAGGAAAAAACACCGGGGAGCTGTTTTTT.